The clone carrying this T cell receptor (beta chain) was observed a handful of times. As yet, its antigen is unknown. The source of the sample is a study of shared clonotypes between healthy human individuals. Produced via immunoSEQ multiplex PCR; TCRdb's table is partial and in-frame only. Among about 560,000 clones listed, roughly four fifths were seen once. Study-wide results and caveats: An expected dependence of interdonor clonotype sharing on sequencing depth was noted.

Germline CDR1 reads MDHEN; CDR2 reads SYDVKM. The CDR3 is 11 residues long. Trimming removed 2 bases at V and 15 bases at J, with 11 bases between. The J gene is TRBJ2-4, the V gene TRBV28, with a weak D call TRBD1 (5 bases). Sequenced material: PBMCs. This sequence was found in a woman aged 40 to 50 in good health. Some clones in this sample may be carry-over from other donors' samples. This CDR3 is CASSLEQGSYF. CDR3 coding DNA: TGTGCCAGCAGTTTAGAGCAGGGATCGTACTTC.